A single TCR beta chain is shown here with its context. Methods used by the authors: Nucleated cell number was recorded as an estimate derived from reference gene primer amplification. TCRdb's table, derived via immunoSEQ multiplex PCR, lists solely in-frame clones and lacks some. V and J calls and clone size come straight from that table; D and trimming were deduced from the DNA. The top ten clones hold about 8.4% of a sample with 300,000 to 350,000 clones, just under 90% of them seen once. Individuals drawn from about 26 US areas were roughly 18 to 100 years old. Clinical history reported by participants formed the basis on which cohorts were assigned. These data originate in a study of blood T cell repertoires in COVID-19. This TCR was recovered from a woman aged 25 to 39 who had recovered from COVID-19. What was sequenced was PBMCs or T cells enriched from blood (not recorded which).

The CDR3: CASSATGMDQPQHF. In DNA, the CDR3 is TGTGCCAGCAGCGCGACAGGGATGGATCAGCCCCAGCATTTT. The chain combines TRBV9 with TRBJ1-5; 7 nucleotides line up with TRBD1. The CDR3 length is 14 residues. V was pared by 3 bases and J by 5 bases, with 5 bases of the junction left unmatched. CDR1 is SGDLS, CDR2 YYNGEE, per germline.